Listed here are 7 T cell receptor beta chains from one sample, sequenced in a study of chronic HIV infection and antiretroviral therapy. TCRdb reprocessed the 5' RACE reads with MiXCR, giving one entry per CDR3 protein. The sample holds about 38,000 distinct CDR3 sequences, 7% to 10% seen once. Sequenced sample: peripheral blood. All receptors come from an adult who had HIV and had not received antiretroviral therapy, or was an uninfected healthy control (not recorded which).

This clonotype was recorded at least ten times. The V gene is TRBV2, the J gene TRBJ1-5; possible D gene TRBD1, 5 bases. The germline V gene has CDR1 SNHLY and CDR2 FYNNEI. The V end lost 4 bases, the J end lost 7 bases, and 17 bases lay between the germline ends. CDR3 length: 15 amino acids. The CDR3 loop reads CASSGVRGPGQPQHF. The DNA for the CDR3 is TGTGCCAGCAGTGGGGTGAGGGGCCCCGGGCAGCCCCAGCATTTT.

Note on this clonotype: Compared with germline, one end of the junction differs, possibly owing to a read error. V usage is TRBV20-1 and J usage is TRBJ1-1; 9 positions agree with TRBD1. The CDR3 spans 14 residues. Germline CDR1 and CDR2: DFQATT and SNEGSKA (reference sequence). The CDR3 spells CSARVPDRGTETFF. The CDR3 DNA reads TGCAGTGCTAGAGTACCGGACAGGGGAACTGAAACTTTCTTT.

This clonotype is deemed medium-sized (0.01 to 0.1%). The rearrangement links TRBV20-1 to TRBJ2-7; 10 bases match TRBD2. From germline, CDR1 is DFQATT and CDR2 SNEGSKA (reference sequence). The CDR3 runs to 16 residues. V lost 0 bases to trimming and J lost 3 bases; unmatched junction nucleotides: 8. CDR3: CSARDPLAGEVYEQYF. The CDR3 nucleotides are TGCAGTGCTAGAGATCCGCTAGCGGGAGAGGTCTACGAGCAGTACTTC.

This clonotype was found many times. The V gene is TRBV20-1, the J gene TRBJ2-1; 12 nucleotides match TRBD2. The trim removed 6 bases at V and 6 bases at J, leaving 9 bases unmatched. This CDR3 comprises 15 residues. Germline loops: CDR1 DFQATT, CDR2 SNEGSKA (reference sequence). CDR3 nucleotides: TGCAGTGCAGATGGACTAGCGGGACTTGTCAATGAGCAGTTCTTC. Protein product: CSADGLAGLVNEQFF.

This clonotype was seen more than once but under ten times. This sequence joins TRBV6-1 and TRBJ1-5; unclear D gene. Germline V gene lookup returns CDR1 MNHNS and CDR2 SASEGT. V was shortened by 9 bases and J by 2 bases, with 14 bases between the two germline ends. CDR3 length equals 14 residues. This CDR3 is CASKGPGRNQPQHF. The DNA for the CDR3 is TGTGCCAGTAAGGGCCCTGGGCGCAATCAGCCCCAGCATTTT.

This clonotype was observed many times. The chain couples TRBV9 to TRBJ1-1; D unresolved. Germline CDR1 SGDLS, CDR2 YYNGEE. CDR3 size: 16 residues. V was cut by 0 bases and J by 4 bases, with 16 bases left in between. The CDR3 protein is CASSVASRPSGTEAFF. In DNA, the CDR3 is TGTGCCAGCAGCGTAGCCAGCAGGCCAAGTGGCACTGAAGCTTTCTTT.

For this clonotype: One end of the junction does not line up with germline, which may come from a read error. The chain recombines TRBV6-6 with TRBJ1-1; no definite D call. Germline loops: CDR1 MNHNY, CDR2 SVGAGI (reference sequence). The CDR3 length is 12 residues. For the CDR3, the DNA is TGTGCCAGCAGTCGAAGGAACACTGAAACTTTCTTT. Protein: CASSRRNTETFF.